The clone carrying this TCR beta chain was picked up one time. The sample belongs to a study of T cell responses to AZD1222 COVID-19 vaccine. The data were produced by immunoSEQ multiplex PCR, yet TCRdb's version contains in-frame clones alone and is incomplete. The data contain 120,000 to 150,000 clones, more than 85% of them seen just once; the ten biggest clones take up 2.8%. This TCR came from an adult in good health. Material: peripheral blood, obtained on day 0 of AZD1222 vaccination.

CDR3 sequence: CASSENVGNQPQHF. CDR3 DNA sequence: TGTGCCAGCAGTGAGAATGTGGGCAATCAGCCCCAGCATTTT. This chain connects TRBV2 to TRBJ1-5; D call uncertain. CDR1 is SNHLY, CDR2 FYNNEI, per germline. This CDR3 is 14 amino acids long. V was shortened by 3 bases and J by 2 bases, with 8 bases between the two germline ends.